These T cell receptor beta chains were read from a single sample in a study of T cell responses to AZD1222 COVID-19 vaccine. Data came from immunoSEQ multiplex PCR; TCRdb stores just in-frame clones and leaves some out. The sample shows 150,000 or so clones, 90% of them seen only once. The source was peripheral blood, collected on day 0 of AZD1222 vaccination. The source is an adult in good health. CDR3s include the opening cysteine and the closing phenylalanine or tryptophan. The D gene is left open where the match is weak. Some rows have no size entry. The others give once, few or many, or a class for an expanded clone.

size,D,J,V,CDR3,DNA
once,TRBD2,TRBJ2-7,TRBV28,CASSTGLADEQYF,TGTGCCAGCAGTACCGGACTAGCGGACGAGCAGTACTTC
-,-,TRBJ1-1,TRBV30,CAWSVGVGYTEAFF,TGTGCCTGGAGTGTAGGAGTCGGGTACACTGAAGCTTTCTTT
-,TRBD1,TRBJ2-3,TRBV9,CASSVGGTGVTDTQYF,TGTGCCAGCAGCGTAGGGGGGACAGGGGTCACAGATACGCAGTATTTT
-,-,TRBJ1-1,TRBV24-1,CATSSSTEAFF,TGTGCCACCAGTAGCAGCACTGAAGCTTTCTTT
-,TRBD2,TRBJ2-1,TRBV5-6,CASSYPSGTYNEQFF,TGTGCCAGCAGCTATCCTAGCGGGACATACAATGAGCAGTTCTTC
-,-,TRBJ2-7,TRBV9,CASSVELGSSYEQYF,TGTGCCAGCAGCGTAGAGTTGGGGTCCTCGTACGAGCAGTACTTC
-,-,TRBJ1-2,TRBV9,CASSRTSGTNYGYTF,TGTGCCAGCAGCAGAACATCCGGGACAAACTATGGCTACACCTTC
once,-,TRBJ1-2,TRBV5-6,CASSLDRRNYGYTF,TGTGCCAGCAGCTTGGACAGGAGAAACTATGGCTACACCTTC
once,TRBD1,TRBJ1-2,TRBV4-2,CASSQVTLQGLVGYTF,TGTGCCAGCAGCCAAGTGACTTTACAGGGGCTTGTTGGCTACACCTTC
-,-,TRBJ2-1,TRBV19,CASRGGAAYNEQFF,TGTGCCAGTAGAGGAGGGGCGGCCTACAATGAGCAGTTCTTC
few,-,TRBJ2-7,TRBV4-3,CASSPSSNSYEQYF,TGCGCCAGCAGCCCATCTAGCAACTCCTACGAGCAGTACTTC
-,-,TRBJ2-2,TRBV9,CASSGPRDPGELFF,TGTGCCAGCAGCGGACCCCGGGACCCCGGGGAGCTGTTTTTT
few,-,TRBJ1-2,TRBV9,CASSVGLDYGYTF,TGTGCCAGCAGCGTTGGCTTGGACTATGGCTACACCTTC
-,TRBD2,TRBJ2-7,TRBV7-2,CASSRRTSGTNYEQYF,TGTGCCAGCAGCCGCCGGACTAGCGGCACGAACTACGAGCAGTACTTC
-,-,TRBJ2-1,TRBV10-3,CAISELAAAEQFF,TGTGCCATCAGTGAGTTGGCGGCAGCCGAGCAGTTCTTC
-,-,TRBJ2-5,TRBV24-1,CATSDFRETQYF,TGTGCCACCAGTGATTTCCGGGAGACCCAGTACTTC
once,TRBD2,TRBJ2-2,TRBV7-2,CASSKLAGGWTGELFF,TGTGCCAGCAGCAAGCTAGCGGGAGGGTGGACCGGGGAGCTGTTTTTT
-,-,TRBJ1-4,TRBV18,CASSPRGEGNEKLFF,TGTGCCAGCTCACCCAGGGGCGAGGGGAATGAAAAACTGTTTTTT
-,TRBD1,TRBJ2-7,TRBV9,CASSVEGGGEQYF,TGTGCCAGCAGCGTAGAAGGGGGCGGCGAGCAGTACTTC
-,TRBD2,TRBJ2-1,TRBV7-3,CASSLRGTRSYNEQFF,TGTGCCAGCAGCTTAAGAGGGACTAGATCCTACAATGAGCAGTTCTTC
-,-,TRBJ2-1,TRBV18,CASSPQEWGSGAAEQFF,TGTGCCAGCTCACCACAGGAGTGGGGATCTGGCGCGGCTGAGCAGTTCTTC
-,TRBD2,TRBJ2-1,TRBV28,CASSIPPGVLTWLAGSYNEQFF,TGTGCCAGCAGCATCCCCCCGGGAGTGCTCACGTGGCTAGCGGGATCCTACAATGAGCAGTTCTTC
-,TRBD1,TRBJ2-5,TRBV6-5,CATSRQGRETQYF,TGTGCCACATCCAGACAGGGGCGAGAGACCCAGTACTTC
-,-,TRBJ2-5,TRBV28,CASSFKAGTVQETQYF,TGTGCCAGCAGTTTTAAAGCCGGGACGGTCCAAGAGACCCAGTACTTC
-,-,TRBJ2-7,TRBV28,CASSFETVHSYEQYF,TGTGCCAGCAGTTTCGAGACAGTGCACTCCTACGAGCAGTACTTC
-,-,TRBJ1-1,TRBV4-3,CASSQEFRQVNTEAFF,TGCGCCAGCAGCCAAGAATTTCGGCAGGTGAACACTGAAGCTTTCTTT
-,-,TRBJ2-1,TRBV5-1,CASSAWGQSSYNEQFF,TGCGCCAGCAGCGCCTGGGGTCAGAGCTCCTACAATGAGCAGTTCTTC
-,-,TRBJ2-1,TRBV30,CAWSVGGPSYNEQFF,TGTGCCTGGAGTGTGGGGGGGCCCTCCTACAATGAGCAGTTCTTC
-,-,TRBJ1-5,TRBV28,CASKPPWRDGNQPQHF,TGTGCCAGCAAACCCCCCTGGCGGGATGGCAATCAGCCCCAGCATTTT
-,-,TRBJ2-1,TRBV4-1,CASSLTFGNEQFF,TGCGCCAGCAGCCTAACCTTTGGCAATGAGCAGTTCTTC
-,-,TRBJ1-6,TRBV19,CASIFDSAGNSPLHF,TGTGCCAGTATCTTCGACTCGGCTGGGAATTCACCCCTCCACTTT
-,-,TRBJ2-7,TRBV14,CASSQVPGGQYF,TGTGCCAGCAGCCAAGTCCCGGGCGGGCAGTACTTC
-,TRBD2,TRBJ2-7,TRBV7-2,CASSLTSGILDEQYF,TGTGCCAGCAGCTTGACTAGCGGGATTCTAGACGAGCAGTACTTC
-,TRBD1,TRBJ1-1,TRBV19,CASSMGQGMNTEAFF,TGTGCCAGTAGTATGGGACAGGGAATGAACACTGAAGCTTTCTTT
-,-,TRBJ1-2,TRBV2,CASSEAQSNYGYTF,TGTGCCAGCAGTGAGGCCCAGTCTAACTATGGCTACACCTTC
-,TRBD1,TRBJ2-1,TRBV19,CASSLPGQGYNEQFF,TGTGCCAGTAGCCTCCCGGGACAGGGGTACAATGAGCAGTTCTTC
-,-,TRBJ2-3,TRBV4-2,CASSPQGEGVGTQYF,TGTGCCAGCAGCCCTCAGGGGGAGGGCGTGGGGACGCAGTATTTT
-,-,TRBJ2-3,TRBV5-1,CASSGRPQGTDTQYF,TGCGCCAGCAGCGGAAGGCCTCAGGGCACAGATACGCAGTATTTT
-,-,TRBJ1-6,TRBV12-3/TRBV12-4,CASTPARNSPLHF,TGTGCCAGCACTCCCGCGAGGAATTCACCCCTCCACTTT
-,-,TRBJ2-2,TRBV3-1/TRBV3-2,CASSLGGANTGELFF,TGTGCCAGCAGCCTAGGCGGCGCGAACACCGGGGAGCTGTTTTTT
few,TRBD1,TRBJ1-1,TRBV28,CASTQLGMTGRTEAFF,TGTGCCAGCACCCAACTTGGGATGACAGGGCGGACTGAAGCTTTCTTT
-,TRBD2,TRBJ2-1,TRBV29-1,CSVEGTSGRARTYNEQFF,TGCAGCGTTGAAGGGACTAGCGGGAGGGCCCGAACCTACAATGAGCAGTTCTTC
-,-,TRBJ2-2,TRBV28,CASSLWGAGSNTGELFF,TGTGCCAGCAGTTTATGGGGGGCGGGTTCGAACACCGGGGAGCTGTTTTTT
-,TRBD2,TRBJ2-7,TRBV28,CASSEDGLAGESDYEQYF,TGTGCCAGCAGCGAAGACGGACTAGCGGGAGAATCGGACTACGAGCAGTACTTC
once,-,TRBJ2-5,TRBV29-1,CSVGQTGETQYF,TGCAGCGTTGGGCAAACTGGGGAGACCCAGTACTTC
-,-,TRBJ1-5,TRBV3-1/TRBV3-2,CASSQLSNQPQHF,TGTGCCAGCAGCCAACTTAGCAATCAGCCCCAGCATTTT
-,-,TRBJ2-7,TRBV7-2,CASSSYGKSSYEQYF,TGTGCCAGCAGCTCCTACGGGAAAAGTTCCTACGAGCAGTACTTC
-,-,TRBJ2-1,TRBV15,CATSTGNEQFF,TGTGCCACCAGCACTGGGAATGAGCAGTTCTTC
-,-,TRBJ2-1,TRBV5-6,CASSFLTGGRTWNEQFF,TGTGCCAGCAGCTTCTTGACCGGGGGAAGGACCTGGAATGAGCAGTTCTTC
-,-,TRBJ1-4,TRBV6-2/TRBV6-3,CASSSSPDSSEKLFF,TGTGCCAGCAGTTCCTCTCCGGACAGCTCGGAAAAACTGTTTTTT
-,-,TRBJ1-1,TRBV28,CASSLLQGYTEAFF,TGTGCCAGCAGTTTATTGCAGGGCTACACTGAAGCTTTCTTT